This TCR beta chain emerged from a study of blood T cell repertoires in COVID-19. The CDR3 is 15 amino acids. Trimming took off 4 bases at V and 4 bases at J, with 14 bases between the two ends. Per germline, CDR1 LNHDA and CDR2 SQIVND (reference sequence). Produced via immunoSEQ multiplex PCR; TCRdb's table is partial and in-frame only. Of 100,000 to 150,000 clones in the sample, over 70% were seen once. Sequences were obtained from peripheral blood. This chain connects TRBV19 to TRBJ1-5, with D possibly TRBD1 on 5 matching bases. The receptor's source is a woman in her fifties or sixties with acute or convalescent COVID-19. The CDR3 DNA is TGTGCCAGTAGTAAGTCGGACATTGGGAATCAGCCCCAGCATTTT. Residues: CASSKSDIGNQPQHF. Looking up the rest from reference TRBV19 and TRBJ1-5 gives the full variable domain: DGGITQSPKYLFRKEGQNVTLSCEQNLNHDAMYWYRQDPGQGLRLIYYSQIVNDFQKGDIAEGYSVSREKKESFPLTVTSAQKNPTAFYLCASSKSDIGNQPQHFGDGTRLSIL.